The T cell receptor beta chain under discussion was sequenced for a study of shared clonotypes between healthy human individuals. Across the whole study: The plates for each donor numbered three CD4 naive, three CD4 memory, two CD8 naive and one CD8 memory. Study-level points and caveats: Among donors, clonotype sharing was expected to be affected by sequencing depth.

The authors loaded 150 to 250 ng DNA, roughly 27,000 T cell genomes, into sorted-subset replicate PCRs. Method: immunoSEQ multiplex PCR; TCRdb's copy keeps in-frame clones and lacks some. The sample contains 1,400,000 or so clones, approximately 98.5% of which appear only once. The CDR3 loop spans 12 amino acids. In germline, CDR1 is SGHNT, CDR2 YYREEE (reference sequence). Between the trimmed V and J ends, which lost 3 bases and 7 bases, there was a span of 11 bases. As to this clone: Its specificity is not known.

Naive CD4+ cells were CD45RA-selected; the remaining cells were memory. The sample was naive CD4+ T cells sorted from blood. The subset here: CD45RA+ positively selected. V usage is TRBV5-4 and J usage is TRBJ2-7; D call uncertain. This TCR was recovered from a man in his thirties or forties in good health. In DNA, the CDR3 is TGTGCCAGCAGCTCAGAAGAGTTAGAGCAGTACTTC. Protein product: CASSSEELEQYF.